This paragraph covers one TCR beta chain sequence. Antigen unknown. Germline loops: CDR1 SNHLY, CDR2 FYNNEI. J lost 2 bases, V lost 5 bases, and 5 bases had no gene match. The CDR3 length is 15 residues. The source of the sample is a study of cytomegalovirus exposure and HLA in healthy donors. PCR amplification relied on 60 Vbeta primers (plus 13 Jbeta primers). Some clones are missing from TCRdb's copy, which holds only in-frame ones; the method was immunoSEQ multiplex PCR. In the table there are more than 95,000 clones, 65% to 80% of which are singletons. Study results and limitations: Using the classifier, cytomegalovirus status was reportedly diagnosed with high specificity and sensitivity. A missense DCLRE1C variant was associated with V- and J-gene trimming of TCR beta chains in a later analysis, and an independent cohort replicated the association. Rates of TCR association differed by HLA locus in a later analysis, with DRB1 highest and HLA-C lowest. Most TCR sequences showed up rarely, but some public TCRs showed up in many donors.

The sequencing input was PBMCs. This TCR derives from a woman in her 70s in good health and CMV-seropositive. The chain recombines TRBV2 with TRBJ1-5; TRBD1 agrees at 8 bases. CDR3 residues: CASSSGQGGNQPQHF. The CDR3, as DNA: TGTGCCAGCAGTAGTGGACAGGGCGGCAATCAGCCCCAGCATTTT.